These 14 T cell receptor beta chains came from one sample sequenced in a study of Ad26.COV2.S vaccination and SARS-CoV-2 variants. Regarding treatment: about 20 received Ad26.COV2.S at low or high dose, single or two shots; 5 received placebo; per-sample allocation not given. On day 63 after the first injection, vaccine and placebo recipients gave samples. Generated by immunoSEQ multiplex PCR, the TCRdb table keeps only in-frame clones and is missing some. The data contain 200,000 to 250,000 clones, roughly 90% of them singletons. This specimen consisted of peripheral blood, obtained in a trial of Ad26.COV2.S vaccine versus placebo. The origin of the receptors is a person between 18 and 65 years old who received the Ad26.COV2.S COVID-19 vaccine or a placebo.

The rearrangement links TRBV27 to TRBJ2-1; 9 bases match TRBD2. Germline-derived CDR1 and CDR2 are MNHEY and SMNVEV (reference sequence). The CDR3 consists of 20 residues. V lost 5 bases to trimming and J lost 0 bases; unmatched junction nucleotides: 17. Written as DNA, the CDR3 is TGTGCCAGCAGTGCAAACTGGGGGTTAGCGGGAGCCAGCTCCTACAATGAGCAGTTCTTC. Protein product: CASSANWGLAGASSYNEQFF.

The V and J genes are TRBV5-6 and TRBJ2-4, with 9 bases lining up with TRBD1. V was clipped by 5 bases and J by 7 bases; unmatched bases: 10. Germline loops: CDR1 SGHDT, CDR2 YYEEEE. This CDR3 contains 15 residues. CDR3 loop: CASRPGQGFRNIQYF. The DNA for the CDR3 is TGTGCCAGCAGACCGGGACAGGGCTTTAGGAACATTCAGTACTTC.

This clone was counted once. The chain recombines TRBV7-2 with TRBJ1-2; D gene unclear. The germline V and J ends were trimmed by 5 bases and 0 bases, with 13 bases remaining between them. Per germline, CDR1 SGHTA and CDR2 FQGNSA. The CDR3 extends over 15 amino acids. The CDR3 DNA reads as TGTGCCAGCAGCACCCGGGTTGGAGCTAACTATGGCTACACCTTC. As protein: CASSTRVGANYGYTF.

The chain joins TRBV6-5 to TRBJ2-7, with D possibly being TRBD2 (5 bases). Per germline, CDR1 MNHEY and CDR2 SVGAGI. The CDR3 is made up of 14 amino acids. Trimming stripped 6 bases from V and 1 base from J, with 13 bases between. In DNA form, the CDR3 reads TGTGCCAGCAGCAACGGACTGGGATCCTACGAGCAGTACTTC. Its translation is CASSNGLGSYEQYF.

The chain recombines TRBV5-1 with TRBJ2-5, with D possibly TRBD2 on 7 matching bases. Germline-derived CDR1 and CDR2 are SGHRS and YFSETQ. The CDR3 totals 15 residues. The ends were cut back, 1 base at V and 4 bases at J, with 14 bases in the middle. For the CDR3, the DNA is TGCGCCAGCAGCTTGAGTAGGGGGGGCAGAGAGACCCAGTACTTC. As protein: CASSLSRGGRETQYF. The variable domain in full, with the rest retrieved from reference TRBV5-1 and TRBJ2-5, is KAGVTQTPRYLIKTRGQQVTLSCSPISGHRSVSWYQQTPGQGLQFLFEYFSETQRNKGNFPGRFSGRQFSNSRSEMNVSTLELGDSALYLCASSLSRGGRETQYFGPGTRLLVL.

The rearrangement joins TRBV3-1 (or the pseudogene TRBV3-2) to TRBJ1-4; possibly TRBD1 for D (6 bases). This CDR3 is 15 amino acids long. CDR1 is LGHDT, CDR2 YNNKEL, per germline (reference sequence). V was shortened by 8 bases and J by 4 bases, with 17 bases between the two germline ends. The CDR3 DNA is TGTGCCAGCTCCGAGACCAGGGGCCGTAATGAAAAACTGTTTTTT. As protein: CASSETRGRNEKLFF.

This clone was counted once. The junction differs from germline at one of its ends, possibly a read error. This rearrangement joins TRBV7-7 to TRBJ2-3; 10 nucleotides match TRBD1. From germline, CDR1 is SSHAT and CDR2 FNYEAQ (reference sequence). The CDR3 has 15 residues. CDR3 nucleotides: TGTGCTAGCAGTCCCGGGACAGGGGAAACAGATACGCAGTATTTT. Residues: CASSPGTGETDTQYF.

This clone was picked up one time. This chain connects TRBV6-5 to TRBJ1-3; D is undetermined. The CDR3 runs 16 residues. V was cut by 0 bases and J by 0 bases, with 9 bases left in between. Germline values: CDR1 MNHEY, CDR2 SVGAGI. CDR3 DNA sequence: TGTGCCAGCAGTTACTCGTTTACAGACTCTGGAAACACCATATATTTT. Amino acid sequence: CASSYSFTDSGNTIYF.

This chain connects TRBV19 to TRBJ1-5; TRBD1 matches 7 bases. CDR1 is LNHDA and CDR2 is SQIVND in the germline V gene (reference sequence). The CDR3 runs 14 residues. The V and J ends lost 4 bases and 4 bases, in that order; junction bases with no gene match: 4. The CDR3 is CASSTGQFNQPQHF. The CDR3 DNA reads as TGTGCCAGTAGTACGGGACAGTTTAATCAGCCCCAGCATTTT.

This chain links TRBV30 with TRBJ1-2; 10 nucleotides agree with TRBD1. CDR3 length equals 15 residues. V was clipped by 4 bases and J by 11 bases; unmatched bases: 16. Germline-derived CDR1 and CDR2 are GTSNPN and SVGIG (reference sequence). The CDR3 DNA reads as TGTGCCTGGACGAATTCCCCCGGGACAGGGGTAAGGTACACCTTC. It specifies CAWTNSPGTGVRYTF.

The chain is built from TRBV20-1 and TRBJ1-1, with unresolved D. V shed 3 bases and J shed 12 bases, with 17 bases lying between them. The germline V gene encodes CDR1 DFQATT and CDR2 SNEGSKA (reference sequence). The CDR3 length is 12 residues. CDR3 sequence reads: CSASNPNRETFF. DNA for the CDR3: TGCAGTGCTAGTAACCCCAACCGGGAAACTTTCTTT.

The chain joins TRBV9 to TRBJ2-7; D remains ambiguous. Germline CDR1 SGDLS, CDR2 YYNGEE. With 2 bases removed from V and 0 bases from J, the gap between germline ends came to 9 bases. The CDR3 length is 14 residues. The DNA of the CDR3 is TGTGCCAGCAGCGTTGGCGGACCCTCCTACGAGCAGTACTTC. Its translation is CASSVGGPSYEQYF.

This clone was recorded only once. This chain links TRBV30 with TRBJ1-1, with D hard to call. The length of the CDR3 is 15 residues. Germline CDR1 is GTSNPN and CDR2 is SVGIG (reference sequence). V lost 0 bases and J 0 bases, leaving 11 bases between the germline ends. CDR3: CAWSVRGLLNTEAFF. Written as DNA, the CDR3 is TGTGCCTGGAGTGTACGAGGACTCTTGAACACTGAAGCTTTCTTT. Together with reference TRBV30 and TRBJ1-1, the CDR3 gives the full variable domain: SQTIHQWPATLVQPVGSPLSLECTVEGTSNPNLYWYRQAAGRGLQLLFYSVGIGQISSEVPQNLSASRPQDRQFILSSKKLLLSDSGFYLCAWSVRGLLNTEAFFGQGTRLTVV.

V is TRBV5-1 and J is TRBJ2-2, with 11 bases matching TRBD2. V lost 5 bases to trimming and J lost 4 bases; unmatched junction nucleotides: 4. Germline V lookup: CDR1 SGHRS, CDR2 YFSETQ. The CDR3 totals 15 residues. CDR3 sequence (DNA): TGCGCCAGCAGACCCACTAGCGGGGGCACCGGGGAGCTGTTTTTT. This gives the protein CASRPTSGGTGELFF.